The next 22 T cell receptor beta chains were all read from a single sample in a study of tumor-infiltrating lymphocytes in primary liver carcinoma. The template, about 550 ng total RNA, yielded TCR beta cDNA made with a constant-region primer. Libraries of TCR beta came from three nested multiplex PCR rounds with slightly modified ARM-PCR. A C-beta reverse primer and TRBV1-TRBV30 forward primers served in each of the first two PCR rounds, at 9 to 10 cycles apiece. Each CDR3 protein is one row after TCRdb ran MiXCR on the multiplex PCR reads. This sample has approximately 120,000 distinct CDR3 sequences, with 55% to 75% found just once. Each 20-30 mg portion of unsorted bulk tissue served as the source for co-extraction of RNA and DNA. The sequenced sample consisted of liver tumor tissue from sampling region 3. This sample's subset: tumor region T3, left-lateral pole. The receptors stem from a woman aged 55-69 years with primary liver carcinoma and hepatitis B virus infection.

In its sample, this clonotype was seen once. One end of the junction does not line up with germline, which may come from a read error. The chain uses TRBV14 and TRBJ2-7, with 7 bases aligning to TRBD1. CDR1 and CDR2 from the germline V gene are SGHDN and FVKESK. This CDR3 is 14 amino acids long. CDR3 bases: TGTGCCAGCCGACAGGGACAGAACTCCTACGAGCAGTACTTT. Residues: CASRQGQNSYEQYF.

With respect to this clonotype: Since the CDR3 does not end with the conserved phenylalanine or tryptophan, this likely comes from a read error. The rearrangement joins TRBV28 to TRBJ2-3; D not certain. This CDR3 spans 14 amino acids. Germline V gene data show CDR1 as MDHEN and CDR2 as SYDVKM. The CDR3 DNA follows: TGTGGCAGCAGTTTTGTGGATGACACAGATACGCAGTATTAT. This sequence encodes CGSSFVDDTDTQYY.

Regarding this clonotype: The junction departs from the called germline gene at one end, perhaps through a read error. The chain recombines TRBV29-1 with TRBJ2-7; D gene ambiguous. The CDR3 spans 12 residues. The germline V gene encodes CDR1 SQVTM and CDR2 ANQGSEA. In DNA form, the CDR3 reads TGCAGCGCTGCTATTACCACCTACGAGCAGCACTTC. Protein product: CSAAITTYEQHF.

This clonotype was seen at least ten times. The chain recombines TRBV29-1 with TRBJ2-7; 9 bases match TRBD1. Looked up from germline, CDR1 is SQVTM and CDR2 is ANQGSEA. Trimming took 4 bases from V and 3 from J; bases not matched to a gene: 7. The CDR3 totals 14 residues. In DNA form, the CDR3 reads TGCAGCGTTGGAGGGGGACAGGGCGTCTACGAGCAGTACTTC. This encodes CSVGGGQGVYEQYF.

About this clonotype itself: An end of the junction does not agree with germline; a read error may underlie this. V gene TRBV6-5 combines with J gene TRBJ2-1; D might be TRBD2 (5 bases). Germline V lookup: CDR1 MNHEY, CDR2 SVGAGI. CDR3 length: 16 residues. The CDR3 spells CVSSCRPAVEYNEQFF. As DNA, the CDR3 is TGTGTCAGCAGTTGCCGTCCAGCGGTGGAATACAATGAGCAGTTCTTC.

Note on this clonotype: Possible read error: a much larger clone is one base away. This chain joins TRBV4-2 and TRBJ2-1; 12 bases are a match to TRBD1. The V gene's germline CDR1 is LGHNA and CDR2 YNFKEQ. This CDR3 has 18 residues. The CDR3, as DNA: TGTGTCAGCAGCCAAGATTGGGACAGGGGGCTTGGTGGAAATGAGCAGTTCTTC. This translates into CVSSQDWDRGLGGNEQFF.

This clonotype was seen just once. This may be a read error, as it is one base from a much larger clone. V usage is TRBV7-9 and J usage is TRBJ2-3; 13 positions match TRBD2. Germline assignment: CDR1 SEHNR and CDR2 FQNEAQ (reference sequence). The length of the CDR3 is 15 residues. V shed 5 bases and J 6 bases; nucleotides not matched to a gene: 5. The CDR3 bases are TGTGCCAGCAGCGGGACTAGCGGGGTCTCGGATACGCAGTATTTT. It is translated as CASSGTSGVSDTQYF.

There are a few counts of this clonotype. A much larger clone lies a single base off, so this may be a read error. The CDR3 loop is CSALTVGAYEQYF. CDR3 nucleotide sequence: TGCAGCGCTCTGACAGTGGGTGCCTACGAGCAGTACTTC. The genes are TRBV29-1 and TRBJ2-7; D possibly corresponds to TRBD1 (5 bases). V was trimmed by 7 bases and J by 2 bases, leaving 15 bases between them. This CDR3 region has 13 residues. CDR1 is SQVTM, CDR2 ANQGSEA, per germline.

The chain is built from TRBV29-1 and TRBJ1-1; D ambiguous. The CDR3 consists of 11 residues. V lost 5 bases, J lost 6 bases, and 10 bases lay in between. CDR1 SQVTM and CDR2 ANQGSEA come from the germline V gene. The CDR3 here is CSVRLGAEAFF. The CDR3 bases are TGCAGCGTTCGTTTGGGCGCTGAAGCTTTCTTT.

This clonotype was recorded many times. This chain connects TRBV4-1 to TRBJ2-1, with no clear D. Germline values: CDR1 MGHRA, CDR2 YSYEKL. The CDR3 sequence is 17 residues long. With 1 base removed from V and 7 bases from J, the gap between germline ends came to 20 bases. This CDR3 reads CASSQGLTIWGENEQFF. CDR3 DNA: TGCGCCAGCAGCCAAGGTCTCACTATTTGGGGTGAGAATGAGCAGTTCTTC.

A remark on this clonotype: Mismatch with germline at one junction end may stem from a read error. The chain carries TRBV11-2 and TRBJ1-2; 7 positions match TRBD1. In germline, CDR1 is SGHAT, CDR2 FQNNGV. The CDR3 totals 15 residues. Written as DNA, the CDR3 is TGTGCCAGCAGTTTAGAGGGGGCCAGTGGCTGTCGCTACACCTTC. This sequence encodes CASSLEGASGCRYTF.

Concerning this clonotype: A read error may account for a junction end that differs from germline. This chain connects TRBV29-1 to TRBJ2-4; D is unclear. Germline assignment: CDR1 SQVTM and CDR2 ANQGSEA. The CDR3 totals 14 residues. In nucleotides, the CDR3 is TGCAGCGTAACGAGCTCCCTCTGGGAAAATATTCAGTACTTC. It encodes CSVTSSLWENIQYF. Together with reference TRBV29-1 and TRBJ2-4, the CDR3 gives the full variable domain: SAVISQKPSRDICQRGTSLTIQCQVDSQVTMMFWYRQQPGQSLTLIATANQGSEATYESGFVIDKFPISRPNLTFSTLTVSNMSPEDSSIYLCSVTSSLWENIQYFGAGTRLSVL.

This clonotype has only one observation. One junction end does not reproduce the germline sequence, and a read error may be involved. The chain uses TRBV11-2 and TRBJ1-4, with 9 bases identical to TRBD1. The germline CDR1 and CDR2 sequences are SGHAT and FQNNGV. The CDR3 has 17 amino acids. The CDR3 DNA is TGTGCCAGTAGCACGCACAGGGGGCTGGCAACTAATGAAAAACTATTTTTT. Its translation: CASSTHRGLATNEKLFF.

Notes on this clonotype: At one boundary the junction diverges from the germline segment, which might be a read error. The J gene is TRBJ1-4, the V gene TRBV29-1; TRBD1 is a possible D gene (5 bases). Germline V gene sequence: CDR1 SQVTM, CDR2 ANQGSEA. This CDR3 is 14 amino acids long. CDR3 nucleotides: TGCAGCGTTGACGGTGTGACAGATAATGGAAAACTGTTTTTT. It translates to CSVDGVTDNGKLFF.

The chain joins TRBV11-2 to TRBJ1-6; no firm D call. V was clipped by 8 bases and J by 9 bases, with 14 bases between them. This CDR3 comprises 13 residues. The germline V gene has CDR1 SGHAT and CDR2 FQNNGV. The CDR3 DNA sequence: TGTGCCAGCTTTATGGATGACCGTTCACCCCTCCACTTT. Protein product: CASFMDDRSPLHF.

Comments on this clonotype: The junction departs from the called germline gene at one end, perhaps through a read error. The V gene is TRBV11-3, the J gene TRBJ2-3, with TRBD2 identical over 9 bases. This CDR3 is 15 amino acids long. Germline lookup yields CDR1 SGHNT and CDR2 YENEEA. The CDR3 coding sequence is TGTGCCAGCAGCCCGGGACTAGCCAGCACAGATACGCGGTATTTT. This translates into CASSPGLASTDTRYF.

This clonotype was seen at least ten times. The rearrangement uses TRBV12-3 or TRBV12-4 and TRBJ2-1, with TRBD2 matching 8 bases. This CDR3 contains 15 residues. Trimming removed 5 bases from V and 4 bases from J; junction bases left unmatched: 7. CDR3 DNA: TGTGCCAGCAGTCCTCCGGGACTAGAATACAATGAGCAGTTCTTC. Translated, it gives CASSPPGLEYNEQFF.

In regard to this clonotype: Just one base apart from a much larger clone, this may be a read error. The V gene is TRBV28, the J gene TRBJ2-5, with 7 bases identical to TRBD2. Germline-derived CDR1 and CDR2 are MDHEN and SYDVKM. The CDR3 is made up of 15 amino acids. This chain's CDR3 is CASGLSGLGRETQYF. The CDR3 DNA follows: TGTGCCAGCGGTTTATCCGGACTAGGGCGGGAGACCCAGTACTTC.

The rearrangement uses TRBV7-2 and TRBJ2-7, with 7 positions matching TRBD1. V gave up 4 bases and J gave up 4 bases; unmatched junction bases: 7. The CDR3 contains 14 residues. CDR1 is SGHTA and CDR2 is FQGNSA in the germline V gene. The CDR3 loop is CASSWTGTAYEQYF. The CDR3 region has the DNA TGTGCCAGCAGCTGGACCGGGACAGCTTACGAGCAGTACTTC.

Points on this clonotype: A much larger clone is a single base away; this may be a read error. V gene TRBV5-4 combines with J gene TRBJ2-7; no reliable D call. CDR3 length equals 12 residues. Trimming took off 8 bases at V and 5 bases at J, with 14 bases between the two ends. Germline V lookup: CDR1 SGHNT, CDR2 YYREEE (reference sequence). The CDR3 region has the DNA TGTGCCAGTGGGCAGTGCCTTGACGAGCAGTACTTC. This encodes CASGQCLDEQYF.

Remarks on this clonotype: Possible read error: a much larger clone is one base away. The chain combines TRBV5-4 with TRBJ2-1; 7 positions agree with TRBD2. CDR1 and CDR2 from the germline V gene are SGHNT and YYREEE (reference sequence). J gave up 3 bases and V 0 bases, and 9 bases lay outside the gene matches. This CDR3 region has 17 residues. CDR3 sequence (DNA): TGTGCCAGCAGCTTGGTCTTGGGCGGGAGCAACTACAATGAGCAGTTCTTC. As protein: CASSLVLGGSNYNEQFF.

There are many counts of this clonotype. V and J are TRBV11-2 and TRBJ2-2; the match to TRBD1 covers 10 bases. The junction had 4 bases not matched to a gene; V was cut back by 5 bases and J by 4 bases. Germline lookup yields CDR1 SGHAT and CDR2 FQNNGV. This CDR3 is built from 15 residues. DNA for the CDR3: TGTGCCAGCAGCCTGAGGACAGGGGGCACCGGGGAGCTGTTTTTT. It translates to CASSLRTGGTGELFF. Filled out from reference TRBV11-2 and TRBJ2-2, the complete variable domain reads EAGVAQSPRYKIIEKRQSVAFWCNPISGHATLYWYQQILGQGPKLLIQFQNNGVVDDSQLPKDRFSAERLKGVDSTLKIQPAKLEDSAVYLCASSLRTGGTGELFFGEGSRLTVL.